The sample holds one count of the clone carrying this T cell receptor beta chain. This entry belongs to a study of T cell changes during pregnancy in multiple sclerosis. The repertoire was sequenced with immunoSEQ multiplex PCR; TCRdb's copy has only in-frame clones and lacks some. This sample yields about 34,000 clones, of which approximately 90% are seen a single time; roughly 3.5% belongs to the top ten. Germline CDR1 SGHDN, CDR2 FVKESK. The CDR3 length is 15 residues. Trimming took 8 bases from V and 2 from J; bases not matched to a gene: 7. Sequenced here: CD8+ T cells from peripheral blood mononuclear cells, sampled in the third trimester of pregnancy. The chain carries TRBV14 and TRBJ1-4; TRBD1 agrees at 8 bases. The receptor was isolated from a female donor with multiple sclerosis, enrolled in a pregnancy study. Written as DNA, the CDR3 is TGTGCCAGCGGAAGAACAGGGGGGACTAATGAAAAACTGTTTTTT. The encoded protein is CASGRTGGTNEKLFF.